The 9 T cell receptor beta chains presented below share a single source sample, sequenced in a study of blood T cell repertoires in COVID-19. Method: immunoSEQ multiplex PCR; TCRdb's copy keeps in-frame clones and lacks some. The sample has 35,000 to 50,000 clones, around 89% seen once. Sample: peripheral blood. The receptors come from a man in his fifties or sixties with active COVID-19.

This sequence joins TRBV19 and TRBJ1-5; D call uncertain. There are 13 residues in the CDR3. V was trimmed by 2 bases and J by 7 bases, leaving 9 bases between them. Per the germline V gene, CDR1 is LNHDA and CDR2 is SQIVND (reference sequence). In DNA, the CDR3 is TGTGCCAGTAGTATAAGAGGGCGGCAGCCCCAGCATTTT. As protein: CASSIRGRQPQHF.

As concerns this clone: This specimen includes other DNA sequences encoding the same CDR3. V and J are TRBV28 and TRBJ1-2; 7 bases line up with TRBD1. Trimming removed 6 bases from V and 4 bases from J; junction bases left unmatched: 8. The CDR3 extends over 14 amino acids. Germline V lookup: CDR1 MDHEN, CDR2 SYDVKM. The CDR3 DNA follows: TGTGCCAGCAGACCACGGGGACAGTTCTATGGCTACACCTTC. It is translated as CASRPRGQFYGYTF.

CDR3 in DNA: TGTGCCAGCAGCGTAATGGAGGGAAACACTGAAGCTTTCTTT. The encoded protein is CASSVMEGNTEAFF. The chain joins TRBV9 to TRBJ1-1, with D uncertain. The V end lost 1 base, the J end lost 2 bases, and 9 bases lay between the germline ends. There are 14 residues in the CDR3. CDR1 SGDLS and CDR2 YYNGEE come from the germline V gene.

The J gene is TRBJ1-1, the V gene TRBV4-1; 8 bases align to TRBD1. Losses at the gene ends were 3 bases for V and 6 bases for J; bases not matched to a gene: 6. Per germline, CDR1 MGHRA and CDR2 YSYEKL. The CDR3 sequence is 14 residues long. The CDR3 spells CASSHSAGGAEAFF. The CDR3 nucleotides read TGCGCCAGCAGCCATTCAGCAGGGGGCGCTGAAGCTTTCTTT.

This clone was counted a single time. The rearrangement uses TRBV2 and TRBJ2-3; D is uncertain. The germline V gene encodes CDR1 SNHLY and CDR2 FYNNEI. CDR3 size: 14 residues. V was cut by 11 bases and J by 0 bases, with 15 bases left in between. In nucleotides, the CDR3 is TGTGCCGGAACTGGATGGAGAAGCACAGATACGCAGTATTTT. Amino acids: CAGTGWRSTDTQYF.

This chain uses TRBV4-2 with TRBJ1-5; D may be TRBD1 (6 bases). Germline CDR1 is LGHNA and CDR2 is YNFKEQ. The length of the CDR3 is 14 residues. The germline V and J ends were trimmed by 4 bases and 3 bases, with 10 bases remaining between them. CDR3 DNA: TGTGCCAGCAGCCCCCGGGACAACAATCAGCCCCAGCATTTT. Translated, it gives CASSPRDNNQPQHF.

CDR3: CASSRTSGTRQNIQYF. In DNA form, the CDR3 reads TGTGCCAGCAGTCGAACTTCCGGGACTAGACAAAACATTCAGTACTTC. The chain carries TRBV9 and TRBJ2-4; 8 bases are a match to TRBD2. The germline V gene has CDR1 SGDLS and CDR2 YYNGEE. V shed 5 bases and J 5 bases; nucleotides not matched to a gene: 12. The CDR3 has 16 amino acids.

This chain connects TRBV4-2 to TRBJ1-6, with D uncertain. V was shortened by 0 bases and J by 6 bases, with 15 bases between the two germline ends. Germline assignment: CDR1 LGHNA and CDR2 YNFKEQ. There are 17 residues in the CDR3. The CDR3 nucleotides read TGTGCCAGCAGCCAAGATCGAGACACCGCGGGTAATTCACCCCTCCACTTT. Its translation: CASSQDRDTAGNSPLHF.

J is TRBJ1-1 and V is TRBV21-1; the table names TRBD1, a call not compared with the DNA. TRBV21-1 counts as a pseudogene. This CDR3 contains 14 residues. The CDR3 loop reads CASSFRQWNTEAFF. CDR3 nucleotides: TGTGCCAGCAGCTTCCGACAGTGGAACACTGAAGCTTTCTTT.